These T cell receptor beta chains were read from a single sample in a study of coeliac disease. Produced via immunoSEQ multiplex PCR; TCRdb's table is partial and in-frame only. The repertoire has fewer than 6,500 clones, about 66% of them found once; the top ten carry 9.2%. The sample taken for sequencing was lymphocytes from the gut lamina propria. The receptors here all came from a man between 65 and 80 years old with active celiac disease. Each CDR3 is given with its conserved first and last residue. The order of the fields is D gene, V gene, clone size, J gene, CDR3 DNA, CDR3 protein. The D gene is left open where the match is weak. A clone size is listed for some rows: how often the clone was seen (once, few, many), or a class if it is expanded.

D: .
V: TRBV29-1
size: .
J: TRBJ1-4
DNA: TGCAGCGCCAGGGATGGGGAAAAACTGTTTTTT
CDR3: CSARDGEKLFF

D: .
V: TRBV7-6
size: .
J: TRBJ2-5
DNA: TGTGCCAGCAGCTTAGCGCGAGACACCTACCAAGAGACCCAGTACTTC
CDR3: CASSLARDTYQETQYF

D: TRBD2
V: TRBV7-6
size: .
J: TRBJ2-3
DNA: TGTGCCAGCAGCGCGGGACTAGCGGGGGGGCTGGGCACAGATACGCAGTATTTT
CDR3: CASSAGLAGGLGTDTQYF

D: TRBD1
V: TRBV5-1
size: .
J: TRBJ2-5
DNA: TGCGCCAGCAGCCCGGGACAGGGAGCGGAAGAGCAGTACTTC
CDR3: CASSPGQGAEEQYF

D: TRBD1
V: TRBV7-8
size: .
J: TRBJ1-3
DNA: TGTGCCAGCAGCACCGGGACAGGGCTTAGAAACACCATATATTTT
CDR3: CASSTGTGLRNTIYF

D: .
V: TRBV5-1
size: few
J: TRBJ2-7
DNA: TGCGCCAGCAGCTTGGCGGTTTTTGGGGCAGGTACTTCCTACGAGCAGTACTTC
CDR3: CASSLAVFGAGTSYEQYF

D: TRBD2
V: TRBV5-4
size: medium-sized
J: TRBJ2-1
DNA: TGTGCCAGCAGCTTGCAAACTAGCGGGAGTGCCAGGTTCTTC
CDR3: CASSLQTSGSARFF

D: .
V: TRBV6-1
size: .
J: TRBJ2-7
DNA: TGTGCCAGCAAAGGGAGGCGGCCTTCCTACGAGCAGTACTTC
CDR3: CASKGRRPSYEQYF

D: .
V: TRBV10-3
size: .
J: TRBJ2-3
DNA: TGTGCCATCAGTGAGCAAGATACGCAGTATTTT
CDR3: CAISEQDTQYF

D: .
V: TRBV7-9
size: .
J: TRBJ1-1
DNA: TGTGCCAGCAGCTCCGACAGCACTGAAGCTTTCTTT
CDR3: CASSSDSTEAFF

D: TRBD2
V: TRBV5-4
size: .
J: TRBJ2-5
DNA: TGTGCCAGCAGCTTGATGAGCGGGGGGCAAGAGACCCAGTACTTC
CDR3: CASSLMSGGQETQYF

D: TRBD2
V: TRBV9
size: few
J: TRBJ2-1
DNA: TGTGCCACGAACCTCGCGGGAGGGTGGGGCTACAATGAGCAGTTCTTC
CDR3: CATNLAGGWGYNEQFF

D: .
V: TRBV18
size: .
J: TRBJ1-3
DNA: TGTGCCAGCTCACAGCAGGGCTCTGGAAACACCATATATTTT
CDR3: CASSQQGSGNTIYF

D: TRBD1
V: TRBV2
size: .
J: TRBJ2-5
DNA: TGTGCCAGCAGAAGGGGACAGGGGGCGGGAGAGACCCAGTACTTC
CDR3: CASRRGQGAGETQYF